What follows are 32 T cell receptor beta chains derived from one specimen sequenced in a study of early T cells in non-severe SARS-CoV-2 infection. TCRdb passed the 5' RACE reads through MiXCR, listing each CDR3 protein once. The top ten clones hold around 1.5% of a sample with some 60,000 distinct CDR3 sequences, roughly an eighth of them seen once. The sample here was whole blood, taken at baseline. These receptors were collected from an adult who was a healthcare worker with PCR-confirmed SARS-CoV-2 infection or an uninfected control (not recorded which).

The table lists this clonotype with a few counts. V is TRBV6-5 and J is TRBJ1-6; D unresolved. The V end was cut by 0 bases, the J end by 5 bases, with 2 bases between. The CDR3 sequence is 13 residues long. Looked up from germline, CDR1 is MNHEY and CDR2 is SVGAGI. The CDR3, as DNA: TGTGCCAGCAGTTACTCAGATAATTCACCCCTCCACTTT. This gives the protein CASSYSDNSPLHF.

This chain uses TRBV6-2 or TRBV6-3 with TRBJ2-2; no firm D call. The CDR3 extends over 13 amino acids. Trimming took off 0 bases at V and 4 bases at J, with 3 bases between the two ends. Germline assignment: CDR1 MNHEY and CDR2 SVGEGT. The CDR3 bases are TGTGCCAGCAGTTACTCTAGCACCGGGGAGCTGTTTTTT. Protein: CASSYSSTGELFF.

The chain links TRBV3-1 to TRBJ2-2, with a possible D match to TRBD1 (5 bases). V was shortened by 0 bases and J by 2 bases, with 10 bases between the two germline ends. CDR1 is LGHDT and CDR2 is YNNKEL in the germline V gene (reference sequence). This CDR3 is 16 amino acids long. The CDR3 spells CASSQETRANTGELFF. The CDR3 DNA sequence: TGTGCCAGCAGCCAAGAAACCAGGGCCAACACCGGGGAGCTGTTTTTT.

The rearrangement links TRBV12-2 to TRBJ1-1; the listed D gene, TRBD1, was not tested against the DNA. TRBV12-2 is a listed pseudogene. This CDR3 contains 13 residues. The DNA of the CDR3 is TGTGCAAGTCGCTTTGCGCTACAGGGTGAAGCTTTCTTT. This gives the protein CASRFALQGEAFF.

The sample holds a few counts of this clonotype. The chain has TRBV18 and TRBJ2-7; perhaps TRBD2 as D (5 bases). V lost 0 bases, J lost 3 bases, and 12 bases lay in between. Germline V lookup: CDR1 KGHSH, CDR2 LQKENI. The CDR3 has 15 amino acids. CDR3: CASSPPSSGYYEQYF. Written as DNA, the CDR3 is TGTGCCAGCTCACCACCTTCGTCGGGGTACTACGAGCAGTACTTC. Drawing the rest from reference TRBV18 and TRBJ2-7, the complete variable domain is NAGVMQNPRHLVRRRGQEARLRCSPMKGHSHVYWYRQLPEEGLKFMVYLQKENIIDESGMPKERFSAEFPKEGPSILRIQQVVRGDSAAYFCASSPPSSGYYEQYFGPGTRLTVT.

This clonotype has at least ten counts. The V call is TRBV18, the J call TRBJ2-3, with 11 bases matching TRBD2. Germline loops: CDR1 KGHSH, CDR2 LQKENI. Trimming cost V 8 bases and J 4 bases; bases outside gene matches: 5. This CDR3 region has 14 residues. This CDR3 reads CASQTSGRADTQYF. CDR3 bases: TGTGCCAGCCAAACTAGCGGGAGAGCAGATACGCAGTATTTT.

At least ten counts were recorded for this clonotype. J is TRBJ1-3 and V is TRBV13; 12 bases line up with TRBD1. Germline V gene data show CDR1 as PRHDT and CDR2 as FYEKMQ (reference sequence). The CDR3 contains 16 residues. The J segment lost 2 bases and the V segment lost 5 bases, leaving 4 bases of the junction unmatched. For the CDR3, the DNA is TGTGCCAGCAGCCCGGGACAGGGGGCAACTGGAAACACCATATATTTT. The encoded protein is CASSPGQGATGNTIYF.

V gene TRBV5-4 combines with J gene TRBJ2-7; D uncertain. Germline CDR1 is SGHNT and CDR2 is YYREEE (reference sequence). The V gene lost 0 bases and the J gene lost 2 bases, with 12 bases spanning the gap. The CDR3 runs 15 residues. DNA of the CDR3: TGTGCCAGCAGCTTGGTATCGGACGGTCCCTACGAGCAGTACTTC. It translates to CASSLVSDGPYEQYF.

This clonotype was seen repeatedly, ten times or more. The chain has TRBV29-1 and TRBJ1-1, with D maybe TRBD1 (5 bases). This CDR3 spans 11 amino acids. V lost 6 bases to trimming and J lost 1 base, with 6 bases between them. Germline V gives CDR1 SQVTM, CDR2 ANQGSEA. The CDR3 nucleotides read TGCAGCGTCGACAGGAACACTGAAGCTTTCTTT. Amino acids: CSVDRNTEAFF.

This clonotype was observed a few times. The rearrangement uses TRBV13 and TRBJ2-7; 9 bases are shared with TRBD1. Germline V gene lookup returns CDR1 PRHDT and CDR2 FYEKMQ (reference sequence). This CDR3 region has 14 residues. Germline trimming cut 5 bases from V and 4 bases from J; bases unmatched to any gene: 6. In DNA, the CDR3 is TGTGCCAGCAGCGACAGGACAGGGGCATACGAGCAGTACTTC. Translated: CASSDRTGAYEQYF. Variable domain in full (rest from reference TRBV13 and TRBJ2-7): AAGVIQSPRHLIKEKRETATLKCYPIPRHDTVYWYQQGPGQDPQFLISFYEKMQSDKGSIPDRFSAQQFSDYHSELNMSSLELGDSALYFCASSDRTGAYEQYFGPGTRLTVT.

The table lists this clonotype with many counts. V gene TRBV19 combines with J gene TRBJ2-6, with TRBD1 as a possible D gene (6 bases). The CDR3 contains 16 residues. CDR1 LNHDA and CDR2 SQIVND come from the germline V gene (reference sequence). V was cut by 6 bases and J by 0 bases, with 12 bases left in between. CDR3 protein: CASRAEGGSGANVLTF. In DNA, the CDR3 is TGTGCCAGTAGAGCGGAAGGGGGCTCTGGGGCCAACGTCCTGACTTTC.

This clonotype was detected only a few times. As DNA, the CDR3 is TGTGCCAGCAGCTTGGCCAGCCGGATTATGGACTCTAACTATGGCTACACCTTC. Translating it yields CASSLASRIMDSNYGYTF. The gene calls are TRBV5-5 and TRBJ1-2; D remains unclear. Germline CDR1 is SGHKS and CDR2 is YYEKEE (reference sequence). The CDR3 has 18 residues. V lost 0 bases, J lost 0 bases, and 18 bases lay in between. The whole variable domain, remainder taken from reference TRBV5-5 and TRBJ1-2, is DAGVTQSPTHLIKTRGQQVTLRCSPISGHKSVSWYQQVLGQGPQFIFQYYEKEERGRGNFPDRFSARQFPNYSSELNVNALLLGDSALYLCASSLASRIMDSNYGYTFGSGTRLTVV.

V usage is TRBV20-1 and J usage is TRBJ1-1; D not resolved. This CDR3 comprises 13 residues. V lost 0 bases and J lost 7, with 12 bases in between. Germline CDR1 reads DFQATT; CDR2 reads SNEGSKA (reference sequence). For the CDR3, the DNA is TGCAGTGCTAGAGATGTATTGGGAAGTGAAGCTTTCTTT. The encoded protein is CSARDVLGSEAFF.

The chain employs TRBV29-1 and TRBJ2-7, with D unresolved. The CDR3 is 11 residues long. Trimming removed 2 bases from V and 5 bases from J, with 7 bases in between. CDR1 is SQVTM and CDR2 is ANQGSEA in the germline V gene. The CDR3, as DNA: TGCAGCGTTGAACCCCCTGACGAGCAGTACTTC. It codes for CSVEPPDEQYF.

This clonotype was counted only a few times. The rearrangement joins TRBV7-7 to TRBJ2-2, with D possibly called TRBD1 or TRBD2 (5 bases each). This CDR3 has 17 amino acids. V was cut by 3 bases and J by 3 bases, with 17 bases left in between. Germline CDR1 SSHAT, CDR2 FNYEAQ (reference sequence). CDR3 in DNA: TGTGCCAGCAGCTTGGACCCCGGGACCTCTTACACCGGGGAGCTGTTTTTT. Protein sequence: CASSLDPGTSYTGELFF.

CDR3: CASSPRLLNEQFF. The CDR3, as DNA: TGTGCCAGCAGTCCCCGGCTCCTCAATGAGCAGTTCTTC. V and J are TRBV27 and TRBJ2-1; D remains ambiguous. The CDR3 has 13 residues. V shed 5 bases and J shed 6 bases, with 11 bases lying between them. Germline assignment: CDR1 MNHEY and CDR2 SMNVEV (reference sequence).

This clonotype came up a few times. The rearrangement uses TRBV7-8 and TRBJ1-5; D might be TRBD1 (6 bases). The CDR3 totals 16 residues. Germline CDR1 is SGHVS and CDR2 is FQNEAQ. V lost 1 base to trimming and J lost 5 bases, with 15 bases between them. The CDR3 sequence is CASSLVRDPGDQPQHF. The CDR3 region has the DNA TGTGCCAGCAGCTTAGTGAGGGACCCAGGGGATCAGCCCCAGCATTTT.

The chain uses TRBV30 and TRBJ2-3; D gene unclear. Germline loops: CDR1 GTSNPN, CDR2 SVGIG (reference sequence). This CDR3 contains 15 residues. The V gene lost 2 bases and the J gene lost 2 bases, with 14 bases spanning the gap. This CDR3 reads CAWSPTNSFTDTQYF. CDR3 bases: TGTGCCTGGAGTCCCACTAACTCCTTCACAGATACGCAGTATTTT.

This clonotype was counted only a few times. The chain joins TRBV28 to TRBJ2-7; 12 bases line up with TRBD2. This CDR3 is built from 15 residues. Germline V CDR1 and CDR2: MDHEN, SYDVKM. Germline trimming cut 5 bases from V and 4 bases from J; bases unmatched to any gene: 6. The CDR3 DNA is TGTGCCAGCAGTAGAAGACTAGCGGGAGCTTACGAGCAGTACTTC. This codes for CASSRRLAGAYEQYF.

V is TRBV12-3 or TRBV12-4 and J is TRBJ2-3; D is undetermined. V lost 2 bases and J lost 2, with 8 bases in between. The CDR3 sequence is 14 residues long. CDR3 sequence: CASSLWQDTDTQYF. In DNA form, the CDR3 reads TGTGCCAGCAGTTTATGGCAGGACACAGATACGCAGTATTTT.

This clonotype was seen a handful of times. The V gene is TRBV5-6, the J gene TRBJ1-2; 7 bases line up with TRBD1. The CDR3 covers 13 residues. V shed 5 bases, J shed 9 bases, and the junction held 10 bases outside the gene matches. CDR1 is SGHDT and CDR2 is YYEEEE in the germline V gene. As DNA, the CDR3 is TGTGCCAGCAGAGGAAGGGGGCATGAGAGCTACACCTTC. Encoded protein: CASRGRGHESYTF.

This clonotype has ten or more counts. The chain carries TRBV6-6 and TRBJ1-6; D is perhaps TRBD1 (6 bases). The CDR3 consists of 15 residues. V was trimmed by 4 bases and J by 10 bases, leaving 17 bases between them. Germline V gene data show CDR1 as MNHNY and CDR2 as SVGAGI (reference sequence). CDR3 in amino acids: CASSSLTGTGSPLHF. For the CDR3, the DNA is TGTGCCAGCAGTTCCTTGACAGGAACCGGATCACCCCTCCACTTT.

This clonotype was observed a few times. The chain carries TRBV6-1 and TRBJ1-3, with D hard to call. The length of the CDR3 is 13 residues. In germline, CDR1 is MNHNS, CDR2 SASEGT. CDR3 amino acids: CSTSPSSGNTIYF. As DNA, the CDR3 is TGTTCCACCTCACCAAGCTCTGGAAACACCATATATTTT.

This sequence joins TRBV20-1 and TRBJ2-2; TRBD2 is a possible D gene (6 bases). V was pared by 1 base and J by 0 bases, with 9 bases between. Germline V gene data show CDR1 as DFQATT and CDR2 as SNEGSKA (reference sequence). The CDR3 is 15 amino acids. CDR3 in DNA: TGCAGTGCTAGAGCAGCGGGCACGAACACCGGGGAGCTGTTTTTT. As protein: CSARAAGTNTGELFF.

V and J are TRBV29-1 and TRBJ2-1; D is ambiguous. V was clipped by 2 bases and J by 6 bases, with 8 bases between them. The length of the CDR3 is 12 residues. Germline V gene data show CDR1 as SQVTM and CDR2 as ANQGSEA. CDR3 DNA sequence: TGCAGCGTTGAACAGGTTTCCAATGAGCAGTTCTTC. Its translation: CSVEQVSNEQFF.

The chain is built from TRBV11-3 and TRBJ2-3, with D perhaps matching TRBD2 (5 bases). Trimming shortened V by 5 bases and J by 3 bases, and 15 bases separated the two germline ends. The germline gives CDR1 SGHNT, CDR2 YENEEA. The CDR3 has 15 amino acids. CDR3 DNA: TGTGCCAGCAGCCTTTCACTAGTGGGAACAGATACGCAGTATTTT. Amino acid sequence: CASSLSLVGTDTQYF.

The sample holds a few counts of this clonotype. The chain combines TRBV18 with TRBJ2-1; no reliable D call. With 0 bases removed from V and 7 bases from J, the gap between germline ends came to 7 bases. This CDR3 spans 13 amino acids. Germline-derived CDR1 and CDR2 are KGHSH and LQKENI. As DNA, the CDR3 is TGTGCCAGCTCACCACCTTCACGAAATGAGCAGTTCTTC. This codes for CASSPPSRNEQFF.

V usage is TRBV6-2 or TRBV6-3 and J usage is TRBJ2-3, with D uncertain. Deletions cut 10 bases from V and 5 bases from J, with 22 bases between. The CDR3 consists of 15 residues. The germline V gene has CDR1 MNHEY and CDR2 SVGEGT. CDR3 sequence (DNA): TGTGCCATCTCGGCCCGGCTCTACTCGGGAGATACGCAGTATTTT. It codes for CAISARLYSGDTQYF.

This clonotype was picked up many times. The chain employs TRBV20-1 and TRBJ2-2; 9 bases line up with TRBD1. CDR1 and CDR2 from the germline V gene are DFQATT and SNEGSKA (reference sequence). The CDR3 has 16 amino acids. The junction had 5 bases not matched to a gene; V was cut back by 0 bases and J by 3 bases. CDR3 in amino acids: CSARDPGQGDTGELFF. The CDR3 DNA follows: TGCAGTGCTAGAGACCCGGGACAGGGTGACACCGGGGAGCTGTTTTTT.

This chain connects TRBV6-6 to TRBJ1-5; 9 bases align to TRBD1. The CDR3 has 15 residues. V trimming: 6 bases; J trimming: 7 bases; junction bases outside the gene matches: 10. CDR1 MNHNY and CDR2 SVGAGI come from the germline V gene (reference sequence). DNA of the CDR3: TGTGCCAGCAGCTCGACACAGGGGGCCCAACAGCCCCAGCATTTT. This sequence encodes CASSSTQGAQQPQHF.

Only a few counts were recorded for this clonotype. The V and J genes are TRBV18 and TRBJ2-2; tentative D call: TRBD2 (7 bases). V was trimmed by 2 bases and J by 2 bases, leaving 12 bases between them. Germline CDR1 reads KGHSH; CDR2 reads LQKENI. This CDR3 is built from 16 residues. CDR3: CASSPTAGTNTGELFF. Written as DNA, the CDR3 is TGTGCCAGCTCACCAACAGCGGGGACAAACACCGGGGAGCTGTTTTTT.

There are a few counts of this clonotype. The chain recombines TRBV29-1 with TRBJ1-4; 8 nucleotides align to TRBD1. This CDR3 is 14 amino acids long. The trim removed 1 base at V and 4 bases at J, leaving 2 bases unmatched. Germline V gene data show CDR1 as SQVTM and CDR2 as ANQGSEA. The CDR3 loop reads CSVEGQGINEKLFF. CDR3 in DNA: TGCAGCGTTGAAGGACAGGGGATTAATGAAAAACTGTTTTTT.